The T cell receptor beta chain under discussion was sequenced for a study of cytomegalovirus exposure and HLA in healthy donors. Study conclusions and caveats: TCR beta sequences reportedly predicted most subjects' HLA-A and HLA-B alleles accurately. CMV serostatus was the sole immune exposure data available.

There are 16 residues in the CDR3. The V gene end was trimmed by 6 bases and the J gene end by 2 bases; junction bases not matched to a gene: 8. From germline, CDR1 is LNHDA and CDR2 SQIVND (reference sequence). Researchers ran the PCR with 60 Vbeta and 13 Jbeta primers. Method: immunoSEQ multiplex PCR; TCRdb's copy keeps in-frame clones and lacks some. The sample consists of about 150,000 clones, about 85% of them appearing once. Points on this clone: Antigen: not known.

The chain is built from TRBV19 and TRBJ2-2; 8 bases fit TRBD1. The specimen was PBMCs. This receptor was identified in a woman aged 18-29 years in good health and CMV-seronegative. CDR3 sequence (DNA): TGTGCCAGTAGGGCGACCGGGACAGGAAACACCGGGGAGCTGTTTTTT. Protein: CASRATGTGNTGELFF.